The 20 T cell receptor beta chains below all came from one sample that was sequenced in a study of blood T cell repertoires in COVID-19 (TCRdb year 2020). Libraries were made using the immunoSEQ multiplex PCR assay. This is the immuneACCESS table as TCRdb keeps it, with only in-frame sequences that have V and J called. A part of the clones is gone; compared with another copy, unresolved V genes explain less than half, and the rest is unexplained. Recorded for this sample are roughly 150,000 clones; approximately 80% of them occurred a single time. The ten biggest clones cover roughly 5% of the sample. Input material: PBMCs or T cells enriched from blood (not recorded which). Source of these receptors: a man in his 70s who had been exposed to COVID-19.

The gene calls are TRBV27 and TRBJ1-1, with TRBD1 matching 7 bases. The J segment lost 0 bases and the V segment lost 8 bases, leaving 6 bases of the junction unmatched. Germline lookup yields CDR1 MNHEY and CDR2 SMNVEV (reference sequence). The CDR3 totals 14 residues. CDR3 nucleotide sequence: TGTGCCAGCGGGGACAGCCTCATGAACACTGAAGCTTTCTTT. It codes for CASGDSLMNTEAFF.

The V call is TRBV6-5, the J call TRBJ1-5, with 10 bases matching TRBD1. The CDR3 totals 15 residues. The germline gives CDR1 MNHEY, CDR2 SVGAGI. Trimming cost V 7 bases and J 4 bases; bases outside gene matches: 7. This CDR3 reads CASTSRQGANQPQHF. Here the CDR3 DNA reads TGTGCCAGCACTTCAAGACAGGGGGCAAATCAGCCCCAGCATTTT.

This CDR3 is CASSSSVAIPTDTQYF. The CDR3 coding sequence is TGTGCCAGCAGCTCTAGCGTAGCCATACCCACAGATACGCAGTATTTT. The chain is built from TRBV7-6 and TRBJ2-3; D is perhaps TRBD2 (6 bases). V was shortened by 4 bases and J by 2 bases, with 16 bases between the two germline ends. Germline values: CDR1 SGHVS, CDR2 FNYEAQ. The CDR3 runs 16 residues.

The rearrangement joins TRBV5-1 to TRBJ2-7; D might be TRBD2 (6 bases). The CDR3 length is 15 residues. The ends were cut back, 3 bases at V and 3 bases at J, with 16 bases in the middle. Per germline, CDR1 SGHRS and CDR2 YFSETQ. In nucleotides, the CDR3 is TGCGCCAGCAGCTCGGGTGCGGAGGGAATCTACGAGCAGTACTTC. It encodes CASSSGAEGIYEQYF.

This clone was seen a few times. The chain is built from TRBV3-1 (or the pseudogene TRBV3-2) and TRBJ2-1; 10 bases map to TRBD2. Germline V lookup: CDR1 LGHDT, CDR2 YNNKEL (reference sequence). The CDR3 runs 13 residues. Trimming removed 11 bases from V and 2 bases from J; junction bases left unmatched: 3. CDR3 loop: CAAGLAAYNEQFF. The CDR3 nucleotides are TGTGCCGCCGGACTAGCGGCCTACAATGAGCAGTTCTTC.

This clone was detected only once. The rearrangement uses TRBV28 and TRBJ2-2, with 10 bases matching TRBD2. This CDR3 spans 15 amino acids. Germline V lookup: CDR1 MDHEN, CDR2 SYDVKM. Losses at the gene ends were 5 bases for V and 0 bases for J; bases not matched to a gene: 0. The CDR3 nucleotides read TGTGCCAGCAGTGGACTAGCGGCGAACACCGGGGAGCTGTTTTTT. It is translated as CASSGLAANTGELFF.

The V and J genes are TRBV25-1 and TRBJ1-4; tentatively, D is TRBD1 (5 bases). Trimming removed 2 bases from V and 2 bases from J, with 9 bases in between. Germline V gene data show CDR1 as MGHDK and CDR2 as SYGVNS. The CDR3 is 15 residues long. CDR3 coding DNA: TGTGCCAGCAGTGAACCGGGGGGGACTAATGAAAAACTGTTTTTT. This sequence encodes CASSEPGGTNEKLFF.

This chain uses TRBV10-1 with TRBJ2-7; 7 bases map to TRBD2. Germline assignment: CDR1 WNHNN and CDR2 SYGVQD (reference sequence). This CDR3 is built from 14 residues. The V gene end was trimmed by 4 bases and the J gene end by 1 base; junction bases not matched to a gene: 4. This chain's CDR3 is CASSGLAGSYEQYF. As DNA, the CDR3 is TGCGCCAGCAGTGGACTAGCTGGGTCCTACGAGCAGTACTTC.

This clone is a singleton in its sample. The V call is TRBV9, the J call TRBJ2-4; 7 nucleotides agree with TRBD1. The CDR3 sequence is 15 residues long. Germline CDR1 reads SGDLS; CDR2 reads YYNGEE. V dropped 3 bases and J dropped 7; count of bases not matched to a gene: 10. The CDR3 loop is CASSAYRGVFNIQYF. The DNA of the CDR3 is TGTGCCAGCAGCGCCTACAGGGGCGTTTTTAACATTCAGTACTTC.

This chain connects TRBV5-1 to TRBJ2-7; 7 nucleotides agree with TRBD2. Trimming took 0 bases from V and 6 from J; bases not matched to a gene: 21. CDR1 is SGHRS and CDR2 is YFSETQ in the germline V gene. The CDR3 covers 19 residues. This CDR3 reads CASSLGGQALGGSKGEQYF. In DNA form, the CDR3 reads TGCGCCAGCAGCTTGGGAGGGCAGGCGTTGGGGGGGTCTAAAGGCGAGCAGTACTTC.

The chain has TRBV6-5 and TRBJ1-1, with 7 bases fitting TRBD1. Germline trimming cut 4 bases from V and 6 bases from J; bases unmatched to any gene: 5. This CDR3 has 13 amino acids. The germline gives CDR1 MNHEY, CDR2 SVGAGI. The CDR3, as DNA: TGTGCCAGCAGTTCAGACAGGGACCCTGAAGCTTTCTTT. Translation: CASSSDRDPEAFF.

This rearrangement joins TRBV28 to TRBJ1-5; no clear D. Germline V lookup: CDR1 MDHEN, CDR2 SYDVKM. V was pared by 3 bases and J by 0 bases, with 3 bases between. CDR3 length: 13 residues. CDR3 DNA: TGTGCCAGCAGTTTTAGTAGCAATCAGCCCCAGCATTTT. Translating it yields CASSFSSNQPQHF.

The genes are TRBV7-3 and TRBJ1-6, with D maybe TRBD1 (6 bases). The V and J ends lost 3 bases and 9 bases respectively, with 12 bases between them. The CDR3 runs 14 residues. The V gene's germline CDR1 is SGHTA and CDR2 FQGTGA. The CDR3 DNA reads TGTGCCAGCAGCTTGGACAGTGGCAGTTCACCCCTCCACTTT. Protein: CASSLDSGSSPLHF.

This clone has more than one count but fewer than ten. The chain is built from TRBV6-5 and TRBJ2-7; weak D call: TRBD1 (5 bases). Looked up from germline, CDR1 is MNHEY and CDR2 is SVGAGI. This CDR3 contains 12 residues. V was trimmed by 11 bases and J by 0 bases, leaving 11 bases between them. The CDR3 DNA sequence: TGTGCCGCAGGACACCACTCCTACGAGCAGTACTTC. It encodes CAAGHHSYEQYF.

In DNA, the CDR3 is TGTGCCAGCAGTCCCGGGACAGGGGGAAATTCACCCCTCCACTTT. It is translated as CASSPGTGGNSPLHF. V usage is TRBV27 and J usage is TRBJ1-6, with TRBD1 identical over 11 bases. The CDR3 contains 15 residues. The germline CDR1 and CDR2 sequences are MNHEY and SMNVEV (reference sequence). With V trimmed by 5 bases and J by 7 bases, 4 bases remained unmatched.

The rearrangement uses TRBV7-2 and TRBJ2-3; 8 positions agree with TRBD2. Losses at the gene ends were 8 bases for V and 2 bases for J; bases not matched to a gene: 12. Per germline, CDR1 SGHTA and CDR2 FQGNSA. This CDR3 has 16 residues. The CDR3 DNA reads TGTGCCAGCTGCATCCGGGGGGGACCGTTCACAGATACGCAGTATTTT. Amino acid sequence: CASCIRGGPFTDTQYF.

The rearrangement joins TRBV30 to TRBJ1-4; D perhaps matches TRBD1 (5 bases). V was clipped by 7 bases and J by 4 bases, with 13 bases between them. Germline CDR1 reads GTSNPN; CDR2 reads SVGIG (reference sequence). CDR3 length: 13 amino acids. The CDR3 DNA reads TGTGCCTCCGAGAGACAGTATAATGAAAAACTGTTTTTT. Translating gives CASERQYNEKLFF.

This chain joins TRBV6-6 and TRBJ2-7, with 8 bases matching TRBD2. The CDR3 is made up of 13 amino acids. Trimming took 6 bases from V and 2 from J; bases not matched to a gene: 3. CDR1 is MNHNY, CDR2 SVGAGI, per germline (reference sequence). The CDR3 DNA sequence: TGTGCCAGCAGCGGGAGGGAAACCTACGAGCAGTACTTC. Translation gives CASSGRETYEQYF.

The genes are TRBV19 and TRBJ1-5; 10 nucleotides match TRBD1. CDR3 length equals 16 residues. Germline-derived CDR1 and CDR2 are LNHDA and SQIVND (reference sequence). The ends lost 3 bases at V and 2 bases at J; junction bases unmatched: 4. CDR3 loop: CASSIMGTGGNQPQHF. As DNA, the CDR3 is TGTGCCAGTAGTATCATGGGGACAGGGGGCAATCAGCCCCAGCATTTT.

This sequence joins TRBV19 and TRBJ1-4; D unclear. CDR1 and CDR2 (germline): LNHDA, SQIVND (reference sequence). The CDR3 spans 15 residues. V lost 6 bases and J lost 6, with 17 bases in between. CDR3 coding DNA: TGTGCCAGTAGCCTACAGCAATCCGGCGATGAAAAACTGTTTTTT. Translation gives CASSLQQSGDEKLFF.